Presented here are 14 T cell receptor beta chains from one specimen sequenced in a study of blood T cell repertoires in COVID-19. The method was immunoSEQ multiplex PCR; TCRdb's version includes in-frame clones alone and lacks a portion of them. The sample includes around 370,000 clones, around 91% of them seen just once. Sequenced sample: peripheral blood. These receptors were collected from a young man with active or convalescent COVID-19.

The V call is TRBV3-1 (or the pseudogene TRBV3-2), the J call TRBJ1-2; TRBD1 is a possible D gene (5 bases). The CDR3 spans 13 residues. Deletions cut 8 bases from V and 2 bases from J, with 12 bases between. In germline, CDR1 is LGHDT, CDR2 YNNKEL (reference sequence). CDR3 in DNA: TGTGCCAGCGTAGGGGCCCTCAACTATGGCTACACCTTC. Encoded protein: CASVGALNYGYTF.

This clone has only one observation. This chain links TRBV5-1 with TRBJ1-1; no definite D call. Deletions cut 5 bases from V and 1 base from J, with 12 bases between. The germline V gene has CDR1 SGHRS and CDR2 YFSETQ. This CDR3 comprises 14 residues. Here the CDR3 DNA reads TGCGCCAGCAGGAGTGCAAGTAAGAACACTGAAGCTTTCTTT. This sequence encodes CASRSASKNTEAFF.

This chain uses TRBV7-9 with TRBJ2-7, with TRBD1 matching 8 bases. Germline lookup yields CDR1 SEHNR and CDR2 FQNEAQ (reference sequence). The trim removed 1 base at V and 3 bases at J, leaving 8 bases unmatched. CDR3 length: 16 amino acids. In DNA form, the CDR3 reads TGTGCCAGCAGCTTAGTACCCCGGACAGGGATCTACGAGCAGTACTTC. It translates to CASSLVPRTGIYEQYF.

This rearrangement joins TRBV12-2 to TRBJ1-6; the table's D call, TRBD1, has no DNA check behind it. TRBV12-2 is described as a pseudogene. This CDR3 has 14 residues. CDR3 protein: CARDTGARISPLHF. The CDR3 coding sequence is TGTGCAAGAGACACAGGGGCCCGCATTTCACCCCTCCACTTT.

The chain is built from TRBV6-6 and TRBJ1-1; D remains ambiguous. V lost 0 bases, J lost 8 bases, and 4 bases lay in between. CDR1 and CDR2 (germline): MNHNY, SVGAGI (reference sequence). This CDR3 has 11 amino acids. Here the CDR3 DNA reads TGTGCCAGCAGTTACTCAGCCGAAGCTTTCTTT. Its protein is CASSYSAEAFF.

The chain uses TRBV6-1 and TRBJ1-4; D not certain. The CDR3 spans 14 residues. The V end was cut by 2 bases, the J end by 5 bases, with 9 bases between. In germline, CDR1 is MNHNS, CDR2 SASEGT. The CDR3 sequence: CASSEMQSNEKLFF. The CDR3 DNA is TGTGCCAGCAGTGAAATGCAGTCGAATGAAAAACTGTTTTTT.

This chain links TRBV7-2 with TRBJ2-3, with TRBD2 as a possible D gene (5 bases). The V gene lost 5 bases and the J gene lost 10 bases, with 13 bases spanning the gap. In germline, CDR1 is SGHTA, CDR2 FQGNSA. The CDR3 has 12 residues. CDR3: CASSAEGFAQYF. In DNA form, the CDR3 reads TGTGCCAGCAGCGCCGAGGGTTTTGCGCAGTATTTT.

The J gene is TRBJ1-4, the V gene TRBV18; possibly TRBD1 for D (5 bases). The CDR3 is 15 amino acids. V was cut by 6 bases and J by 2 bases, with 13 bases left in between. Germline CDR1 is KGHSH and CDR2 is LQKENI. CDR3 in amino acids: CASSRLQVTNEKLFF. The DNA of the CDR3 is TGTGCCAGCTCCCGGCTACAGGTTACTAATGAAAAACTGTTTTTT.

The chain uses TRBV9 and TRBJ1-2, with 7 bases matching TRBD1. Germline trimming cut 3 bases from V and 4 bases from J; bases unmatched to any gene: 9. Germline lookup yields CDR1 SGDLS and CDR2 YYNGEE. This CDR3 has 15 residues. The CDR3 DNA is TGTGCCAGCAGCGGACGCAGGGGGTTGATCTATGGCTACACCTTC. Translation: CASSGRRGLIYGYTF.

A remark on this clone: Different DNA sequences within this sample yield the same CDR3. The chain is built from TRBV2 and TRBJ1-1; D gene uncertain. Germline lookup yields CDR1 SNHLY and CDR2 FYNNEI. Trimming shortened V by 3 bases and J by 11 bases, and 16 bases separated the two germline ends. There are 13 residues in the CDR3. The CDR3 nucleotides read TGTGCCAGCAGTGATTTTCCCGGTTCTTTTGCTTTCTTT. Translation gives CASSDFPGSFAFF.

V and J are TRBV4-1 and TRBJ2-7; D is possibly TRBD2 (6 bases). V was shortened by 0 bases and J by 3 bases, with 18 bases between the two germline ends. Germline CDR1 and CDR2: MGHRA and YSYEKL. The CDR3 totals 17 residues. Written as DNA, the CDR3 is TGCGCCAGCAGCCAAGACGACTCGCTAGCGTTTCTCTACGAGCAGTACTTC. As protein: CASSQDDSLAFLYEQYF.

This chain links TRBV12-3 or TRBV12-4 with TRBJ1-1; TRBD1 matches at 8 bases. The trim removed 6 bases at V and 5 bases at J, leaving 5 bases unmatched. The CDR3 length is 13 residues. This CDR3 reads CASRRQGMTEAFF. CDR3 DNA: TGTGCCAGCAGGCGACAGGGGATGACTGAAGCTTTCTTT.

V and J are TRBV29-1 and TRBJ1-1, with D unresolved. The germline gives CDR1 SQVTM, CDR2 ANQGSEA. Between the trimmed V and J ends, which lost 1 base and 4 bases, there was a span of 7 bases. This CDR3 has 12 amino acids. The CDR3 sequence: CSVEGSITEAFF. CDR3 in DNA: TGCAGCGTTGAAGGCAGTATCACTGAAGCTTTCTTT. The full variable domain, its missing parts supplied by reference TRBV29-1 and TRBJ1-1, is SAVISQKPSRDICQRGTSLTIQCQVDSQVTMMFWYRQQPGQSLTLIATANQGSEATYESGFVIDKFPISRPNLTFSTLTVSNMSPEDSSIYLCSVEGSITEAFFGQGTRLTVV.

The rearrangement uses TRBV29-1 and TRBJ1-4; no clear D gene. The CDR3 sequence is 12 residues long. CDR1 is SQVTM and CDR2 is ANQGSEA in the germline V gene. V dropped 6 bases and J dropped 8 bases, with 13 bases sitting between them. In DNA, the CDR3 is TGCAGCGTCCTAGAGACGTCAGAAAAACTGTTTTTT. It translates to CSVLETSEKLFF.